Described below is a single T cell receptor (beta chain) sequence and its context. Its target is not known. The V end lost 0 bases, the J end lost 0 bases, and 5 bases lay between the germline ends. The CDR3 length is 14 residues. Germline CDR1 and CDR2: LGHNA and YSLEER. This sample stems from a study of T-cell memory formation after mild COVID-19. Study context: Each donor largely had its own TCR clusters.

The 5'RACE method, run with constant-segment primers, produced TCR alpha and TCR beta cDNA libraries (carrying sample barcodes and UMIs). TCRdb processed the 5' RACE reads anew with MiXCR; each CDR3 protein has one entry. Of a few hundred thousand distinct CDR3 sequences listed, 20% to 25% were seen once; the top ten hold roughly 8.7%. Broader study findings: Whereas later expanders leaned CD4+, clones contracting day 15 to 85 showed a balanced CD4/CD8 makeup. The appearance of some responding clones in pre-infection memory suggested that cross-reactive memory joined.

The clonotype originates from an adult woman who had mild COVID-19 (a few samples of this study predate the infection). Cell type and time point are not known. V usage is TRBV4-3 and J usage is TRBJ1-2; no clear D gene. The specimen sequenced was PBMCs or a T cell subset sorted from them (not recorded which). The CDR3 sequence: CASSQDAANYGYTF. In nucleotides, the CDR3 is TGCGCCAGCAGCCAAGATGCAGCTAACTATGGCTACACCTTC.